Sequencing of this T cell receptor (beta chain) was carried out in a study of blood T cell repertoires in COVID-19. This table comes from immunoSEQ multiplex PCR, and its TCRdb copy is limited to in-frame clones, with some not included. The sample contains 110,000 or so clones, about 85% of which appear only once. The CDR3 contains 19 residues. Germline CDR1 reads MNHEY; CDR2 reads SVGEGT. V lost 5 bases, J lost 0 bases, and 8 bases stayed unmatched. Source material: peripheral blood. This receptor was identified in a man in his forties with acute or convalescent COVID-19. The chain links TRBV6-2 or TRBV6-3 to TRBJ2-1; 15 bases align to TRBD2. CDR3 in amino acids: CASSPWTSGGASSYNEQFF. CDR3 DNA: TGTGCCAGCAGTCCATGGACTAGCGGGGGGGCAAGCTCCTACAATGAGCAGTTCTTC.